This TCR beta chain was retrieved from a study of blood T cell repertoires in COVID-19. Measured with immunoSEQ multiplex PCR; TCRdb has only the in-frame clones, and not every one. The sample holds 200,000 to 300,000 clones, about 90% seen once. The sequence was obtained from a man aged 30 to 39 with COVID-19, enrolled during active disease. Sequencing input: peripheral blood.

The CDR3 DNA sequence: TGTGCCAGCAGTTTATTGCGGGGGCCGTACGAGCAGTACTTC. It translates to CASSLLRGPYEQYF. This sequence joins TRBV28 and TRBJ2-7; the D gene is possibly TRBD2 (7 bases). This CDR3 is 14 amino acids long. Looked up from germline, CDR1 is MDHEN and CDR2 is SYDVKM. V lost 1 base to trimming and J lost 4 bases, with 11 bases between them.